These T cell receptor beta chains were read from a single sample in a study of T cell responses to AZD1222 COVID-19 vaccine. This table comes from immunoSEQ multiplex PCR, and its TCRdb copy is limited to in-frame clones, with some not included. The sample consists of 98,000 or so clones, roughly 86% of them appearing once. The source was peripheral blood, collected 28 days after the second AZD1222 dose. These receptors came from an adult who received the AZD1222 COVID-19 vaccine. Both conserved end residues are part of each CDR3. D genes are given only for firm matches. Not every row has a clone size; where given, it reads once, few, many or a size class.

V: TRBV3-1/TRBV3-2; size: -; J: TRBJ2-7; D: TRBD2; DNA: TGTGCCAGCAGCCCCCGGGGACTAGCGGCCACCTACGAGCAGTACTTC; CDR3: CASSPRGLAATYEQYF
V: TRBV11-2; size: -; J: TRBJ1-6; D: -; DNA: TGTGCCAGCAGCTTAGCTAATTCACCCCTCCACTTT; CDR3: CASSLANSPLHF
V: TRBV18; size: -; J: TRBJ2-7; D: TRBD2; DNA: TGTGCCAGCTCACCTATAGCTCCGGCTAGCGGTTCCTACGAGCAGTACTTC; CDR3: CASSPIAPASGSYEQYF
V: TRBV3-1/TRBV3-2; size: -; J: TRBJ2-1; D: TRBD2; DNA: TGTGCCAGCAGCCGGGAGGGGCAGTTAAGTTACAATGAGCAGTTCTTC; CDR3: CASSREGQLSYNEQFF
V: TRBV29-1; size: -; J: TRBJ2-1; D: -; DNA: TGCAGCGGACACCAGGGCCCTAATGAGCAGTTCTTC; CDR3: CSGHQGPNEQFF
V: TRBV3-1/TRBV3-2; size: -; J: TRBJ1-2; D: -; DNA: TGTGCCAGCAGTCTTAGGAGAGGGAGCGGGTATGGCTACACCTTC; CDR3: CASSLRRGSGYGYTF
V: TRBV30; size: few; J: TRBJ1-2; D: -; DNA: TGTGCCTGGAGTGTACGAACGGACAGCTATGGCTACACCTTC; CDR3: CAWSVRTDSYGYTF
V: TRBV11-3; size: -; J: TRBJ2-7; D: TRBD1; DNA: TGTGCCAGCAGCCGAACGACAGGGTCCCTCCCCTCCGAGCAGTACTTC; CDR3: CASSRTTGSLPSEQYF
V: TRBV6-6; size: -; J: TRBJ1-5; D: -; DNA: TGTGCCAGCAGTTACGACCGAGGAAGACAGCCCCAGCATTTT; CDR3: CASSYDRGRQPQHF
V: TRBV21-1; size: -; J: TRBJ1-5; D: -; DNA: TGTGCCAGCAGCTCCCCGTGGGGACAGGCGACAGACCAGCCCCAGCATTTT; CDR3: CASSSPWGQATDQPQHF
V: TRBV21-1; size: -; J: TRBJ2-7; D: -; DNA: TGTGCCAGCAGCAACCAAAGCGGGAGGACCTATTACGAGCAGTACTTC; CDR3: CASSNQSGRTYYEQYF
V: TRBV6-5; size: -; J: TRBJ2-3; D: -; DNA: TGTGCCAGCAGAGACCTCGGACATGTCACAGATACGCAGTATTTT; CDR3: CASRDLGHVTDTQYF
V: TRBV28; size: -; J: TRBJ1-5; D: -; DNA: TGTGCCAGCAGTTTGAGCCTCCTGGGGTATGAGCCCCAGCATTTT; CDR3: CASSLSLLGYEPQHF
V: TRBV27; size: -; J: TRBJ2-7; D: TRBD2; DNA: TGTGCCAGCAAAGTAGCGGGGGGCTCCTACGAGCAGTACTTC; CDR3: CASKVAGGSYEQYF
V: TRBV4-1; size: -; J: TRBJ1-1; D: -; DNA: TGCGCCAGCAGCCAAGATCTTGGGATTCGGGCTTTCTTT; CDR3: CASSQDLGIRAFF
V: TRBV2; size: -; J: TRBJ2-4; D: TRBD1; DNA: TGTGCCAGCAGGAGGGCCCGACAGGGGGGGTTATTTGGCAAAAACATTCAGTACTTC; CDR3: CASRRARQGGLFGKNIQYF
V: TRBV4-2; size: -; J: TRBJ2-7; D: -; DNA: TGTGCCAGCAGCCAAGTTGACGAGCAGTACTTC; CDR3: CASSQVDEQYF
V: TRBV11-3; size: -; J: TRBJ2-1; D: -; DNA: TGTGCCAGCAGCTTTACCTTACTTGGTGAGCAGTTCTTC; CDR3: CASSFTLLGEQFF
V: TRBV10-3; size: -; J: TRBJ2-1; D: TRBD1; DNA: TGTGCCATCAGGATAGGTGGGACAGGGGCTGTCAATGAGCAGTTCTTC; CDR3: CAIRIGGTGAVNEQFF
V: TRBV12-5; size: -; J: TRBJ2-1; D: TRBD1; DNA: TGTGCTAGTGGTTTGGTACAGGGGACGTACAATGAGCAGTTCTTC; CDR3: CASGLVQGTYNEQFF
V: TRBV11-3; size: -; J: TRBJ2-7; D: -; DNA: TGTGCCAGCAGCCCCAGCACCCGTGGGGAGCAGTACTTC; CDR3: CASSPSTRGEQYF
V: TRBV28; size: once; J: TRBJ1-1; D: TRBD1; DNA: TGTGCCAGCAGTTCTGGACAGGGCTCCACTGAAGCTTTCTTT; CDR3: CASSSGQGSTEAFF
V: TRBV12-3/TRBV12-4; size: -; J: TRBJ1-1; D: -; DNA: TGTGCCAGCAGTTTAATTACAGGAGGAGCTTTCTTT; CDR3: CASSLITGGAFF
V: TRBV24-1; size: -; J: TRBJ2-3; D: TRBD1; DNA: TGTGCCACCAGTGATACAGGGGGTTCGGGAGATACGCAGTATTTT; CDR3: CATSDTGGSGDTQYF
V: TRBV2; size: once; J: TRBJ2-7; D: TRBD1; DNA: TGTGCCAGCAGAGCCGGGACAGGGGACTACGAGCAGTACTTC; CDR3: CASRAGTGDYEQYF
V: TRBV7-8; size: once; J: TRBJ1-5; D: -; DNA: TGTGCCAGCAGCTTAGGGTTTAGCAATCAGCCCCAGCATTTT; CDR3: CASSLGFSNQPQHF